Below are 6 T cell receptor beta chains sequenced from a single sample in a study of low-dose radiotherapy and immunotherapy resistance in tumors. The time point was: after trial treatment. Treatment specified: LDRT plus nivolumab, ipilimumab, low-dose cyclophosphamide and aspirin (RACIN trial). TRAV- and TRBV-specific primers primed first-strand cDNA, covering alpha and beta chains. TCR amplification used about 20 PCR cycles, a constant-region primer and a V-primer adapter. MiXCR, run by TCRdb on the reads, gives a single entry per CDR3 protein. The repertoire holds around 80,000 distinct CDR3 sequences, with under 20% as singletons. This specimen consisted of PBMCs, obtained after low-dose radiotherapy plus immunotherapy. The receptors derive from a male donor with prostate cancer.

Concerning this clonotype: No conserved phenylalanine or tryptophan ends this CDR3, so it is likely a read error. The chain employs TRBV28 and TRBJ2-7; either TRBD1 or TRBD2 may supply D (6 bases each). CDR3 size: 13 residues. The V gene lost 7 bases and the J gene lost 2 bases, with 12 bases spanning the gap. Germline values: CDR1 MDHEN, CDR2 SYDVKM. This CDR3 reads CASIAGGTYEQYS. CDR3 bases: TGTGCCAGCATCGCCGGGGGCACCTACGAGCAGTACAGC.

About this clonotype itself: The DNA is omitted, as the CDR3 cannot be located on it reliably, and the CDR3 follows TCRdb's listing. The chain employs TRBV12-3 or TRBV12-4 and TRBJ2-3; TRBD2 is the table's D call and was not checked against the DNA. With termini counted, the CDR3 has 17 amino acids. The CDR3 region is CASSRIGGSDTQYFFFF.

This clonotype occurred many times. The chain employs TRBV7-2 and TRBJ2-7; 12 bases map to TRBD1. The CDR3 has 15 residues. The trim removed 0 bases at V and 9 bases at J, leaving 6 bases unmatched. Germline V gene sequence: CDR1 SGHTA, CDR2 FQGNSA. The CDR3 loop reads CASSLAPGQGARQYF. The CDR3 bases are TGTGCCAGCAGCTTAGCGCCGGGACAGGGGGCGAGGCAGTACTTC.

This clonotype occurred many times. The rearrangement uses TRBV29-1 and TRBJ2-1; no clear D gene. V lost 4 bases to trimming and J lost 0 bases, with 7 bases between them. Germline values: CDR1 SQVTM, CDR2 ANQGSEA. This CDR3 spans 13 amino acids. The chain's CDR3 is CSVGWASYNEQFF. The DNA of the CDR3 is TGCAGCGTTGGGTGGGCCTCCTACAATGAGCAGTTCTTC.

This clonotype was picked up many times. The chain uses TRBV7-9 and TRBJ2-2; TRBD2 aligns across 7 bases. Germline CDR1 reads SEHNR; CDR2 reads FQNEAQ (reference sequence). The CDR3 sequence is 15 residues long. V shed 5 bases and J 5 bases; nucleotides not matched to a gene: 8. For the CDR3, the DNA is TGTGCCAGCAGCCCGAGACAAGCGGGAACCGGGGAGCTGTTTTTT. Translating gives CASSPRQAGTGELFF.

This clonotype was counted ten times or more. The rearrangement joins TRBV18 to TRBJ2-1; the D gene is possibly TRBD2 (5 bases). CDR3 length equals 15 residues. The ends were cut back, 0 bases at V and 4 bases at J, with 10 bases in the middle. The germline CDR1 and CDR2 sequences are KGHSH and LQKENI. As DNA, the CDR3 is TGTGCCAGCTCACCACCGTCGGGGAATTACAATGAGCAGTTCTTC. This gives the protein CASSPPSGNYNEQFF.